The 23 T cell receptor beta chains given below trace back to one sample, sequenced in a study of shared clonotypes between healthy human individuals (TCRdb year 2020). Libraries came from the immunoSEQ multiplex PCR assay. TCRdb retrieved this table from immuneACCESS and kept in-frame rearrangements only. Not all clones are present; in checked studies, unresolved V genes account for under half, and no reason is known for the remainder. For this sample there are under 850,000 clones; 55% to 75% appear just once. The leading ten clones occupy over 1.5% of the sample. Sequencing used memory CD4+ T cells sorted from blood. The sample's cell subset or site, from its label and the paper: CD45RA-negative fraction. The source of these receptors is a woman aged 30 to 39 in good health.

The count of this clone is one. The rearrangement links TRBV11-1 to TRBJ2-2; 9 nucleotides agree with TRBD2. The ends lost 4 bases at V and 3 bases at J; junction bases unmatched: 6. The CDR3 runs 16 residues. CDR1 is SGHAT and CDR2 is FQDESV in the germline V gene (reference sequence). CDR3 sequence reads: CASSSGIAGDTGELFF. CDR3 bases: TGTGCCAGCAGCTCCGGGATAGCGGGGGACACCGGGGAGCTGTTTTTT.

The CDR3 spells CASRMDRQNTEAFF. CDR3 DNA: TGTGCCAGCAGGATGGACAGGCAGAACACTGAAGCTTTCTTT. The genes are TRBV2 and TRBJ1-1, with 7 bases matching TRBD1. CDR3 length equals 14 residues. Trimming at V came to 6 bases and at J to 1 base, leaving 5 bases not matched to a gene. Germline loops: CDR1 SNHLY, CDR2 FYNNEI. Together with reference TRBV2 and TRBJ1-1, the CDR3 gives the full variable domain: EPEVTQTPSHQVTQMGQEVILRCVPISNHLYFYWYRQILGQKVEFLVSFYNNEISEKSEIFDDQFSVERPDGSNFTLKIRSTKLEDSAMYFCASRMDRQNTEAFFGQGTRLTVV.

The chain carries TRBV9 and TRBJ1-4; 7 bases fit TRBD1. Germline values: CDR1 SGDLS, CDR2 YYNGEE. V was clipped by 0 bases and J by 5 bases; unmatched bases: 19. The CDR3 extends over 20 amino acids. As DNA, the CDR3 is TGTGCCAGCAGCGTAGGGGACAGCCGGCTGGGGACTGAGGGGAATGAAAAACTGTTTTTT. Translation gives CASSVGDSRLGTEGNEKLFF.

Only one count was recorded for this clone. This sample also contains other DNA sequences that code for the same CDR3. The chain is built from TRBV11-2 and TRBJ2-5; maybe TRBD1 (6 bases). Between the trimmed V and J ends, which lost 0 bases and 1 base, there was a span of 6 bases. This CDR3 has 14 residues. In germline, CDR1 is SGHAT, CDR2 FQNNGV. In DNA, the CDR3 is TGTGCCAGCAGCTTAGACAGGGGCCAAGAGACCCAGTACTTC. Residues: CASSLDRGQETQYF. The full variable domain, with the rest looked up from reference TRBV11-2 and TRBJ2-5, is EAGVAQSPRYKIIEKRQSVAFWCNPISGHATLYWYQQILGQGPKLLIQFQNNGVVDDSQLPKDRFSAERLKGVDSTLKIQPAKLEDSAVYLCASSLDRGQETQYFGPGTRLLVL.

This chain joins TRBV28 and TRBJ2-1, with 7 bases matching TRBD1. The CDR3 contains 12 residues. The germline CDR1 and CDR2 sequences are MDHEN and SYDVKM. Germline trimming cut 10 bases from V and 4 bases from J; bases unmatched to any gene: 4. The CDR3 DNA reads TGTGCCACCCGGACAGGATACAATGAGCAGTTCTTC. As protein: CATRTGYNEQFF.

This chain uses TRBV18 with TRBJ1-1, with no clear D. Germline lookup yields CDR1 KGHSH and CDR2 LQKENI. Trimming shortened V by 2 bases and J by 3 bases, and 10 bases separated the two germline ends. This CDR3 has 14 amino acids. CDR3 sequence reads: CASSPRSGDTEAFF. The CDR3 DNA sequence: TGTGCCAGCTCACCAAGATCAGGAGACACTGAAGCTTTCTTT.

The chain employs TRBV5-8 and TRBJ2-7, with 7 nucleotides matching TRBD1. The ends lost 1 base at V and 9 bases at J; junction bases unmatched: 4. The germline gives CDR1 SGHTS, CDR2 YDEGEE. This CDR3 region has 12 residues. The CDR3 sequence is CASSLTGVMQYF. CDR3 nucleotides: TGTGCCAGCAGCTTGACAGGGGTAATGCAGTACTTC.

This clone occurred a few times. The V call is TRBV5-1, the J call TRBJ2-4, with D possibly being TRBD1 or TRBD2 (5 bases each). V dropped 5 bases and J dropped 3 bases, with 15 bases sitting between them. This CDR3 comprises 15 residues. Per germline, CDR1 SGHRS and CDR2 YFSETQ. The CDR3 loop is CASSSLRGGKNIQYF. As DNA, the CDR3 is TGCGCCAGCAGTTCTCTTCGGGGCGGCAAAAACATTCAGTACTTC.

The gene calls are TRBV19 and TRBJ2-3; 8 bases are a match to TRBD2. After removal of 8 bases from V and 4 bases from J, the junction contained 11 bases not matched to a gene. The germline CDR1 and CDR2 sequences are LNHDA and SQIVND (reference sequence). This CDR3 is 15 amino acids long. As DNA, the CDR3 is TGTGCCAGTTCAAGCGGGAGAGTCTCCGCAGATACGCAGTATTTT. It codes for CASSSGRVSADTQYF. The full variable domain, its missing parts supplied by reference TRBV19 and TRBJ2-3, is DGGITQSPKYLFRKEGQNVTLSCEQNLNHDAMYWYRQDPGQGLRLIYYSQIVNDFQKGDIAEGYSVSREKKESFPLTVTSAQKNPTAFYLCASSSGRVSADTQYFGPGTRLTVL.

This clone was seen more than once but under ten times. The rearrangement joins TRBV11-2 to TRBJ1-3, with 8 positions matching TRBD1. The V gene's germline CDR1 is SGHAT and CDR2 FQNNGV. The CDR3 has 15 amino acids. With V trimmed by 3 bases and J by 12 bases, 13 bases remained unmatched. CDR3 in amino acids: CASSFTQFGQGHIYF. In DNA, the CDR3 is TGTGCCAGCAGCTTTACCCAATTCGGACAGGGTCACATATATTTT.

Worth noting for this clone: A far larger clone is only one base removed, so a read error is likely. The sample contains more than one DNA sequence encoding this CDR3. The chain has TRBV5-1 and TRBJ2-2, with 7 bases aligning to TRBD1. Germline assignment: CDR1 SGHRS and CDR2 YFSETQ. V shed 4 bases and J 3 bases; nucleotides not matched to a gene: 3. This CDR3 contains 14 residues. DNA of the CDR3: TGCGCCAGCAGCCCGGGGACAGACACCGGGGAGCTGTTTTTT. Amino acid sequence: CASSPGTDTGELFF.

This rearrangement joins TRBV18 to TRBJ2-5, with 9 positions matching TRBD2. Germline V gene lookup returns CDR1 KGHSH and CDR2 LQKENI. J was trimmed by 5 bases and V by 3 bases; bases with no gene match: 10. The CDR3 loop spans 16 amino acids. This CDR3 reads CASSPPVAGVIETQYF. The CDR3 coding sequence is TGTGCCAGCTCACCGCCAGTAGCGGGAGTGATCGAGACCCAGTACTTC.

The chain uses TRBV28 and TRBJ2-7; tentative D call: TRBD1 (5 bases). The CDR3 totals 17 residues. Germline V gives CDR1 MDHEN, CDR2 SYDVKM. V gave up 6 bases and J gave up 5 bases, with 26 bases separating them. The CDR3 sequence: CASSSIKTGGRQDEQYF. CDR3 bases: TGTGCCAGCAGCTCAATTAAAACAGGTGGTCGCCAGGACGAGCAGTACTTC.

V gene TRBV12-2 combines with J gene TRBJ2-7; the table assigns TRBD1, which was not confirmed against the DNA. TRBV12-2 is flagged as a pseudogene. CDR3 length equals 21 residues. The CDR3 sequence: CASRLRRTRDRATRGSYEQYF. The CDR3 nucleotides read TGTGCAAGTCGCTTAAGGCGGACCCGGGACAGGGCCACTCGGGGGTCCTACGAGCAGTACTTC.

This clone was detected only a few times. The rearrangement uses TRBV6-1 and TRBJ2-7; TRBD2 matches at 8 bases. Germline-derived CDR1 and CDR2 are MNHNS and SASEGT. With V trimmed by 3 bases and J by 2 bases, 6 bases remained unmatched. The CDR3 loop spans 15 amino acids. CDR3 bases: TGTGCCAGCAGTGAGAGCGGGAGAAGGCCCTACGAGCAGTACTTC. This encodes CASSESGRRPYEQYF.

This sequence joins TRBV6-5 and TRBJ1-4; weak D call: TRBD1 (6 bases). Germline CDR1 and CDR2: MNHEY and SVGAGI. The CDR3 runs to 14 residues. Trimming took 6 bases from V and 8 from J, leaving 16 bases between them. CDR3: CASRKQGIGEKLFF. The CDR3 DNA follows: TGTGCCAGCAGAAAACAGGGAATAGGGGAAAAACTGTTTTTT.

Notes on this clone: It is likely a read error: a sequence one base away is far more abundant. The rearrangement links TRBV5-1 to TRBJ1-4; 9 positions match TRBD1. This CDR3 spans 15 amino acids. Per the germline V gene, CDR1 is SGHRS and CDR2 is YFSETQ. V was clipped by 0 bases and J by 4 bases; unmatched bases: 1. CDR3 coding DNA: TGCGCCAGCAGCTTGGGGGACAGGGTTAATGAAAAACTGTTTTTT. Its translation is CASSLGDRVNEKLFF.

This chain links TRBV19 with TRBJ2-2; weak D call: TRBD1 (6 bases). V was trimmed by 7 bases and J by 1 base, leaving 10 bases between them. The V gene's germline CDR1 is LNHDA and CDR2 SQIVND (reference sequence). The CDR3 consists of 14 residues. DNA for the CDR3: TGTGCCAGTACGGAACAGGGGAACACCGGGGAGCTGTTTTTT. This sequence encodes CASTEQGNTGELFF.

The V and J genes are TRBV19 and TRBJ2-5, with 10 bases that match TRBD2. The V gene end was trimmed by 5 bases and the J gene end by 11 bases; junction bases not matched to a gene: 11. This CDR3 has 14 amino acids. Germline assignment: CDR1 LNHDA and CDR2 SQIVND (reference sequence). The CDR3 DNA reads TGTGCCAGTAGTGCCGGACTAGCGGATTGGGAGCAGTACTTC. Translating gives CASSAGLADWEQYF.

V is TRBV7-6 and J is TRBJ2-7; D remains ambiguous. Germline V gene lookup returns CDR1 SGHVS and CDR2 FNYEAQ. The CDR3 has 13 residues. Trimming shortened V by 4 bases and J by 3 bases, and 10 bases separated the two germline ends. Here the CDR3 DNA reads TGTGCCAGCAGCTCCGGACCGAACTACGAGCAGTACTTC. Protein sequence: CASSSGPNYEQYF.

For this clone: This sample includes further DNA sequences coding for the same CDR3. This rearrangement joins TRBV7-2 to TRBJ2-7; 8 bases map to TRBD2. The CDR3 loop spans 14 amino acids. V shed 4 bases and J 4 bases; nucleotides not matched to a gene: 6. Per germline, CDR1 SGHTA and CDR2 FQGNSA. CDR3 DNA sequence: TGTGCCAGCAGCTCGGGGACTAGTAGGTACGAGCAGTACTTC. Translation gives CASSSGTSRYEQYF.

The chain carries TRBV2 and TRBJ1-1; D is possibly TRBD1 (6 bases). Deletions cut 5 bases from V and 7 bases from J, with 11 bases between. CDR1 and CDR2 from the germline V gene are SNHLY and FYNNEI. This CDR3 has 12 amino acids. The CDR3, as DNA: TGTGCCAGCAGTAGGCAGGGGATTGAAGCTTTCTTT. Its translation is CASSRQGIEAFF.

The chain combines TRBV28 with TRBJ2-3, with D uncertain. CDR1 MDHEN and CDR2 SYDVKM come from the germline V gene. V was clipped by 8 bases and J by 3 bases, with 9 bases between them. This CDR3 is 12 amino acids long. The CDR3 nucleotides read TGTGCCAGCTCTCGAGCTACAGATACGCAGTATTTT. It specifies CASSRATDTQYF.